Below, 27 T cell receptor beta chains from the same sample are listed, as sequenced in a study of OX40 agonist ivuxolimab in advanced cancers. TCRdb's table, derived via immunoSEQ multiplex PCR, lists solely in-frame clones and lacks some. The repertoire has over 85,000 clones, about 91% of them found once; the top ten carry roughly 0.33%. Sample: CD4+ or CD8+ T cells sorted from blood, taken in a trial of the OX40 agonist ivuxolimab. The origin of the receptors is an adult with an advanced solid tumor such as melanoma, head and neck, liver or kidney cancer.

The chain uses TRBV7-8 and TRBJ2-7; possible D gene TRBD2, 6 bases. The CDR3 runs to 16 residues. The germline V gene has CDR1 SGHVS and CDR2 FQNEAQ. The V end was cut by 1 base, the J end by 0 bases, with 13 bases between. As DNA, the CDR3 is TGTGCCAGCAGCTTAGGGGGTTACGGGAGCTCCTACGAGCAGTACTTC. Translating gives CASSLGGYGSSYEQYF.

The chain has TRBV5-6 and TRBJ1-5; tentatively, D is TRBD1 (5 bases). This CDR3 has 14 residues. The germline V and J ends were trimmed by 0 bases and 6 bases, with 10 bases remaining between them. Germline values: CDR1 SGHDT, CDR2 YYEEEE. For the CDR3, the DNA is TGTGCCAGCAGCTTGGGAGGGACGACTCAGCCCCAGCATTTT. Translation: CASSLGGTTQPQHF.

This rearrangement joins TRBV4-2 to TRBJ1-3; TRBD1 might be the D (6 bases). Trimming took off 5 bases at V and 1 base at J, with 15 bases between the two ends. From germline, CDR1 is LGHNA and CDR2 YNFKEQ. The CDR3 extends over 16 amino acids. The CDR3 sequence is CASSINQGNSGNTIYF. CDR3 DNA sequence: TGTGCCAGCAGCATAAATCAGGGGAATTCTGGAAACACCATATATTTT.

The table lists this clone with a count of one. The chain carries TRBV7-2 and TRBJ2-7, with TRBD1 matching 8 bases. The CDR3 loop spans 15 amino acids. V was clipped by 7 bases and J by 4 bases; unmatched bases: 12. CDR1 SGHTA and CDR2 FQGNSA come from the germline V gene. The CDR3 DNA is TGTGCCAGCACGCCTATGACAGGGGCGGGTTACGAGCAGTACTTC. This codes for CASTPMTGAGYEQYF.

The chain carries TRBV5-6 and TRBJ2-7; 12 nucleotides agree with TRBD2. CDR1 is SGHDT, CDR2 YYEEEE, per germline. This CDR3 comprises 14 residues. V dropped 4 bases and J dropped 7; count of bases not matched to a gene: 6. CDR3 in amino acids: CASSRLAGVREQYF. Here the CDR3 DNA reads TGTGCCAGCAGCCGACTAGCGGGAGTCCGGGAGCAGTACTTC.

The J gene is TRBJ2-2, the V gene TRBV29-1; D possibly corresponds to TRBD2 (6 bases). The V end was cut by 1 base, the J end by 4 bases, with 13 bases between. The CDR3 sequence is 15 residues long. Germline values: CDR1 SQVTM, CDR2 ANQGSEA. In nucleotides, the CDR3 is TGCAGCGTTGAAGGACGTCGGGAGAGCACCGGGGAGCTGTTTTTT. Its protein is CSVEGRRESTGELFF.

The chain employs TRBV7-2 and TRBJ2-1; D assignment may be TRBD1 or TRBD2 (5 bases each). Trimming shortened V by 1 base and J by 15 bases, and 19 bases separated the two germline ends. Per germline, CDR1 SGHTA and CDR2 FQGNSA. This CDR3 is built from 14 residues. The CDR3 DNA follows: TGTGCCAGCAGCTTAGTTCGGGGCCAGACGGGGCGGTTCTTC. Its protein product is CASSLVRGQTGRFF.

This chain links TRBV19 with TRBJ2-5; D may correspond to TRBD1 or TRBD2 (5 bases each). From germline, CDR1 is LNHDA and CDR2 SQIVND (reference sequence). V lost 7 bases to trimming and J lost 5 bases, with 20 bases between them. The CDR3 loop spans 15 amino acids. CDR3 region: CASTHGTNQRETQYF. The CDR3 bases are TGTGCCAGTACCCACGGGACCAACCAACGGGAGACCCAGTACTTC. Drawing the rest from reference TRBV19 and TRBJ2-5, the complete variable domain is DGGITQSPKYLFRKEGQNVTLSCEQNLNHDAMYWYRQDPGQGLRLIYYSQIVNDFQKGDIAEGYSVSREKKESFPLTVTSAQKNPTAFYLCASTHGTNQRETQYFGPGTRLLVL.

V gene TRBV18 combines with J gene TRBJ1-4, with unresolved D. Trimming pared 3 bases from V and 0 bases from J, leaving 11 bases between. CDR1 is KGHSH and CDR2 is LQKENI in the germline V gene. The CDR3 contains 16 residues. The CDR3 loop is CASSPTAASTNEKLFF. The CDR3 bases are TGTGCCAGCTCACCCACGGCCGCGTCAACTAATGAAAAACTGTTTTTT.

This clone was detected once. V usage is TRBV5-1 and J usage is TRBJ2-7; D gene ambiguous. V lost 0 bases, J lost 2 bases, and 9 bases lay in between. Per the germline V gene, CDR1 is SGHRS and CDR2 is YFSETQ. The CDR3 is 14 residues long. The CDR3 is CASSLDSFTYEQYF. Written as DNA, the CDR3 is TGCGCCAGCAGCTTGGACAGTTTTACCTACGAGCAGTACTTC. The full variable domain, its missing parts supplied by reference TRBV5-1 and TRBJ2-7, is KAGVTQTPRYLIKTRGQQVTLSCSPISGHRSVSWYQQTPGQGLQFLFEYFSETQRNKGNFPGRFSGRQFSNSRSEMNVSTLELGDSALYLCASSLDSFTYEQYFGPGTRLTVT.

The chain has TRBV7-9 and TRBJ2-3, with unresolved D. The CDR3 has 11 amino acids. Trimming removed 4 bases at V and 2 bases at J, with 1 base between. Per germline, CDR1 SEHNR and CDR2 FQNEAQ (reference sequence). The CDR3 protein is CASSYTDTQYF. The CDR3 coding sequence is TGTGCCAGCAGCTACACAGATACGCAGTATTTT.

On this clone itself: Germline and junction disagree at one end, which may indicate a read error. The rearrangement uses TRBV18 and TRBJ1-3, with D possibly TRBD1 on 5 matching bases. CDR1 KGHSH and CDR2 LQKENI come from the germline V gene. CDR3 size: 16 residues. CDR3 sequence (DNA): TGTGCCAGCACACCCCTCCCGGCGGGGGCTGGAAACACCATATATTTT. Translating it yields CASTPLPAGAGNTIYF.

V usage is TRBV6-1 and J usage is TRBJ1-4; 7 bases agree with TRBD1. V lost 6 bases, J lost 4 bases, and 5 bases stayed unmatched. Germline V gene lookup returns CDR1 MNHNS and CDR2 SASEGT. CDR3 length: 14 residues. In DNA, the CDR3 is TGTGCCAGCAGCCTGGGACAGAGTAATGAAAAACTGTTTTTT. Translating it yields CASSLGQSNEKLFF.

The J gene is TRBJ1-1, the V gene TRBV18; a possible D gene is TRBD1 (6 bases). The ends were cut back, 1 base at V and 5 bases at J, with 8 bases in the middle. Germline V gene sequence: CDR1 KGHSH, CDR2 LQKENI. This CDR3 has 13 residues. CDR3 in DNA: TGTGCCAGCTCACCACTTCAGGGGACTGAAGCTTTCTTT. Its protein product is CASSPLQGTEAFF.

The V call is TRBV5-4, the J call TRBJ2-1; 7 bases are a match to TRBD2. Trimming at V came to 0 bases and at J to 5 bases, leaving 5 bases not matched to a gene. CDR1 and CDR2 (germline): SGHNT, YYREEE (reference sequence). The CDR3 contains 15 residues. CDR3 protein: CASSLVWRENNEQFF. CDR3 DNA sequence: TGTGCCAGCAGCTTGGTGTGGCGGGAGAACAATGAGCAGTTCTTC. The full variable domain, in which reference TRBV5-4 and TRBJ2-1 provide the parts outside the CDR3, is ETGVTQSPTHLIKTRGQQVTLRCSSQSGHNTVSWYQQALGQGPQFIFQYYREEENGRGNFPPRFSGLQFPNYSSELNVNALELDDSALYLCASSLVWRENNEQFFGPGTRLTVL.

This chain joins TRBV18 and TRBJ2-5; D tentatively fits TRBD1 or TRBD2 (5 bases each). The V end lost 1 base, the J end lost 0 bases, and 6 bases lay between the germline ends. The CDR3 consists of 14 residues. Germline CDR1 reads KGHSH; CDR2 reads LQKENI. The CDR3 protein is CASSPRGDQETQYF. In nucleotides, the CDR3 is TGTGCCAGCTCACCACGAGGGGACCAAGAGACCCAGTACTTC.

The CDR3 sequence is CAISDGSYEQYF. The DNA for the CDR3 is TGTGCCATCAGTGACGGCTCCTACGAGCAGTACTTC. This chain uses TRBV10-3 with TRBJ2-5; no clear D gene. The DNA end is a closer match to TRBJ2-7, so the J assignment may be wrong. CDR1 is ENHRY, CDR2 SYGVKD, per germline. The CDR3 loop spans 12 amino acids.

This chain links TRBV7-8 with TRBJ2-1; 10 bases match TRBD2. The CDR3 has 17 residues. Unmatched junction bases numbered 8, after V lost 1 base and J lost 5 bases. Germline lookup yields CDR1 SGHVS and CDR2 FQNEAQ. This CDR3 is CASSLDPGLAEHNEQFF. CDR3 nucleotide sequence: TGTGCCAGCAGCTTAGACCCTGGACTAGCGGAGCACAATGAGCAGTTCTTC.

The V call is TRBV7-9, the J call TRBJ2-3; D gene ambiguous. Germline V gene sequence: CDR1 SEHNR, CDR2 FQNEAQ (reference sequence). V shed 5 bases and J shed 11 bases, with 14 bases lying between them. CDR3 length equals 12 residues. Here the CDR3 DNA reads TGTGCCAGCAGCCGAGAGCAAGCTCAGCAGTATTTT. Residues: CASSREQAQQYF.

The rearrangement uses TRBV12-5 and TRBJ2-3; 11 bases are a match to TRBD2. Trimming took 6 bases from V and 3 from J; bases not matched to a gene: 8. Germline V gene data show CDR1 as LGHNT and CDR2 as FRNRAP. The CDR3 covers 16 residues. The CDR3 here is CASGLGLAGLTDTQYF. The CDR3 DNA reads TGTGCTAGTGGGTTAGGACTAGCGGGCCTAACAGATACGCAGTATTTT.

In regard to this clone: This sample includes further DNA sequences coding for the same CDR3. The chain couples TRBV7-2 to TRBJ2-5, with D uncertain. The CDR3 runs to 12 residues. CDR1 SGHTA and CDR2 FQGNSA come from the germline V gene. Trimming shortened V by 1 base and J by 5 bases, and 5 bases separated the two germline ends. Here the CDR3 DNA reads TGTGCCAGCAGCTTAGTCGGGGAGACCCAGTACTTC. This sequence encodes CASSLVGETQYF.

This chain links TRBV5-8 with TRBJ2-5; D call uncertain. The CDR3 covers 15 residues. V was pared by 1 base and J by 0 bases, with 10 bases between. Germline-derived CDR1 and CDR2 are SGHTS and YDEGEE. The CDR3 loop is CASSLWGANQETQYF. CDR3 coding DNA: TGTGCCAGCAGCTTGTGGGGTGCCAACCAAGAGACCCAGTACTTC.

The chain joins TRBV4-2 to TRBJ2-3; unclear D gene. V lost 4 bases, J lost 2 bases, and 4 bases lay in between. CDR1 and CDR2 from the germline V gene are LGHNA and YNFKEQ. CDR3 length: 12 residues. CDR3 amino acids: CASSPNTDTQYF. DNA of the CDR3: TGTGCCAGCAGCCCCAACACAGATACGCAGTATTTT.

The rearrangement uses TRBV9 and TRBJ2-5, with TRBD1 identical over 8 bases. The CDR3 covers 15 residues. CDR1 is SGDLS and CDR2 is YYNGEE in the germline V gene. V lost 4 bases, J lost 5 bases, and 10 bases stayed unmatched. CDR3: CASSSRQGRWETQYF. The DNA of the CDR3 is TGTGCCAGCAGCTCCCGACAGGGGCGGTGGGAGACCCAGTACTTC.

This chain links TRBV9 with TRBJ2-1, with 13 bases that match TRBD2. V shed 4 bases, J shed 5 bases, and the junction held 6 bases outside the gene matches. The CDR3 contains 16 residues. Germline V gene lookup returns CDR1 SGDLS and CDR2 YYNGEE. CDR3 DNA sequence: TGTGCCAGCAGCTTCCGACTAGCGGGAGGTCACAATGAGCAGTTCTTC. Translating it yields CASSFRLAGGHNEQFF. Filled out from reference TRBV9 and TRBJ2-1, the complete variable domain reads DSGVTQTPKHLITATGQRVTLRCSPRSGDLSVYWYQQSLDQGLQFLIQYYNGEERAKGNILERFSAQQFPDLHSELNLSSLELGDSALYFCASSFRLAGGHNEQFFGPGTRLTVL.

This chain joins TRBV6-5 and TRBJ2-7; TRBD1 matches at 8 bases. Germline V gene data show CDR1 as MNHEY and CDR2 as SVGAGI. CDR3 length: 13 residues. Trimming removed 7 bases from V and 5 bases from J; junction bases left unmatched: 7. The CDR3 sequence: CASKTGTGNEQYF. The CDR3 nucleotides are TGTGCCAGCAAAACCGGGACAGGAAACGAGCAGTACTTC.

As for this clone: The sample has other DNA sequences that encode this CDR3 too. The J gene is TRBJ2-1, the V gene TRBV28; D gene unclear. Trimming removed 6 bases at V and 4 bases at J, with 4 bases between. This CDR3 region has 11 residues. The V gene's germline CDR1 is MDHEN and CDR2 SYDVKM. The CDR3 here is CASSKYNEQFF. In DNA form, the CDR3 reads TGTGCCAGCAGCAAATACAATGAGCAGTTCTTC.